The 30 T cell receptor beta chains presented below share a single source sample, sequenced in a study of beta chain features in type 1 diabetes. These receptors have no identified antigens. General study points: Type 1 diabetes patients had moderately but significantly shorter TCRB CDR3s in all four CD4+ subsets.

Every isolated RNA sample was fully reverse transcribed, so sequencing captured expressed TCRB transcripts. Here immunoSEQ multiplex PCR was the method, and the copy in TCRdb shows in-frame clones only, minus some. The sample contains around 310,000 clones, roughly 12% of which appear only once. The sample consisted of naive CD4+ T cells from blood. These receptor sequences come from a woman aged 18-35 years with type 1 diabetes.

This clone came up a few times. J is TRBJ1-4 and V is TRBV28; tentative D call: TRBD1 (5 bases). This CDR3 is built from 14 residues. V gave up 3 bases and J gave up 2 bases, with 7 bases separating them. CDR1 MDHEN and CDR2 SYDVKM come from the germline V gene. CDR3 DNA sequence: TGTGCCAGCAGTTTCCCAGGGACTAATGAAAAACTGTTTTTT. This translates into CASSFPGTNEKLFF.

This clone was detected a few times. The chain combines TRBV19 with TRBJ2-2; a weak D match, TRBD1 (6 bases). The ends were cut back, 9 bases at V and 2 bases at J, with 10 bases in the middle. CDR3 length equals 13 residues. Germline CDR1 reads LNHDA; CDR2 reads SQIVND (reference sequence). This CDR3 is CASRDTNTGELFF. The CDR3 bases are TGTGCCAGCCGGGACACAAACACCGGGGAGCTGTTTTTT.

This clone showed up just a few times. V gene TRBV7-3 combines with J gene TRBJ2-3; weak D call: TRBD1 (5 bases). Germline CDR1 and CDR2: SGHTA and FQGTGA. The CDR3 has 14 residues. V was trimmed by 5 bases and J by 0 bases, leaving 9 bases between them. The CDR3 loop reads CASSAGHSTDTQYF. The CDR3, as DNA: TGTGCCAGCAGCGCCGGACATAGCACAGATACGCAGTATTTT.

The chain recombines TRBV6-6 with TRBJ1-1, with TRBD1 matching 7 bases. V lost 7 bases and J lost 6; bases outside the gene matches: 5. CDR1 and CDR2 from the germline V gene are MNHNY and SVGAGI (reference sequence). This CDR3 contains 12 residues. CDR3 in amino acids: CASNLGGAEAFF. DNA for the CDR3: TGTGCCAGCAATTTAGGGGGCGCTGAAGCTTTCTTT.

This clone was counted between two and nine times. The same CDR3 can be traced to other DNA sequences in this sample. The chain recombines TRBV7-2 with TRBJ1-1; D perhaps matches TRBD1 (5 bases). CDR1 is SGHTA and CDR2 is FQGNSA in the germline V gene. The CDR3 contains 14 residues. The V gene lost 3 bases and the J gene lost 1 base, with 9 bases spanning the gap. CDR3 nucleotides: TGTGCCAGCAGCTTTAGGCAGGGGAACACTGAAGCTTTCTTT. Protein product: CASSFRQGNTEAFF.

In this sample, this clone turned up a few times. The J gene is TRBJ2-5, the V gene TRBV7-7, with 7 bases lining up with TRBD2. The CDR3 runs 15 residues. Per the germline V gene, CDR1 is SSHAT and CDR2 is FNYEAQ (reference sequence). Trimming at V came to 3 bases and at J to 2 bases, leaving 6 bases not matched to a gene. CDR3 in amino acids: CASSLGGANQETQYF. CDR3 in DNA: TGTGCCAGCAGCTTGGGAGGGGCGAATCAAGAGACCCAGTACTTC.

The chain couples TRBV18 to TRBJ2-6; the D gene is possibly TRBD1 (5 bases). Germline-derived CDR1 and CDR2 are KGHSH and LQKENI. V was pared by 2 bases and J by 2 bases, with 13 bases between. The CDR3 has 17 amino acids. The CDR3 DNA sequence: TGTGCCAGCTCACCATCCCCAACAGGCCCTGGGGCCAACGTCCTGACTTTC. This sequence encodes CASSPSPTGPGANVLTF.

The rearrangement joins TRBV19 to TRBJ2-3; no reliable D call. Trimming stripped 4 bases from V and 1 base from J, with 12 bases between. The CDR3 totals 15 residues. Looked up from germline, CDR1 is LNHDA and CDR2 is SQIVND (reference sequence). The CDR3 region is CASSKQAVGTDTQYF. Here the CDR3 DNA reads TGTGCCAGTAGTAAGCAAGCCGTGGGCACAGATACGCAGTATTTT.

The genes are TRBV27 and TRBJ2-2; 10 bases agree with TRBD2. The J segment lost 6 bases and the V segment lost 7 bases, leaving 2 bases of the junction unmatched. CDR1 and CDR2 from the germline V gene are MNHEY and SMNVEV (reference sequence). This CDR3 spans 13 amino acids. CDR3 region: CASTGLAAGELFF. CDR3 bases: TGTGCCAGCACCGGACTAGCGGCCGGGGAGCTGTTTTTT.

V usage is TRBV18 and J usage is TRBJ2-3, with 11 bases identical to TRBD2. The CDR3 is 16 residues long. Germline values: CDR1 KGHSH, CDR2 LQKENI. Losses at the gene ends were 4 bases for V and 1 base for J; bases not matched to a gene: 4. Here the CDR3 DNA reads TGTGCCAGCTCACTCGGGACTAGCGGTGGCACAGATACGCAGTATTTT. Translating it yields CASSLGTSGGTDTQYF.

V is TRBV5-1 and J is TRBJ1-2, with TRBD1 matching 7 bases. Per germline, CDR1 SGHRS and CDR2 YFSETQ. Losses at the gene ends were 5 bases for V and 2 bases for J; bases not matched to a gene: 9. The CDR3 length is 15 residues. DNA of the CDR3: TGCGCCAGCAGGGCCGGGACAGCCATCAACTATGGCTACACCTTC. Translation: CASRAGTAINYGYTF.

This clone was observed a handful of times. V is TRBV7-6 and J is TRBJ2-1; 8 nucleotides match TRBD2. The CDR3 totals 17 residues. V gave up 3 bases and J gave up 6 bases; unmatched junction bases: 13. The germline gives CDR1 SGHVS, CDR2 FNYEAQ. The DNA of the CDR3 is TGTGCCAGCAGCTTGGGATACCCGGGAGGGGCGGGCAATGAGCAGTTCTTC. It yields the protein CASSLGYPGGAGNEQFF.

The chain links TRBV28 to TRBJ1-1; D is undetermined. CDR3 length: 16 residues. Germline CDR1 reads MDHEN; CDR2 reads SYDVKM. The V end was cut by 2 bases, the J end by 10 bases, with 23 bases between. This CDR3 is CASSLSTQRYVSRAFF. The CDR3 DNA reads TGTGCCAGCAGTTTAAGCACTCAACGATATGTGTCGAGAGCTTTCTTT.

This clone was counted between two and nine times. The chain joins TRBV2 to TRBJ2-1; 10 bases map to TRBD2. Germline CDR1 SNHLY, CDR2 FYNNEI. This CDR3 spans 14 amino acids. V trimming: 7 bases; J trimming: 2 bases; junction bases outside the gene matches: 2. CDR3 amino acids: CASKREGPYNEQFF. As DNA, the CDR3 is TGTGCCAGCAAGCGGGAGGGCCCCTACAATGAGCAGTTCTTC. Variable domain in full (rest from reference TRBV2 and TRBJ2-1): EPEVTQTPSHQVTQMGQEVILRCVPISNHLYFYWYRQILGQKVEFLVSFYNNEISEKSEIFDDQFSVERPDGSNFTLKIRSTKLEDSAMYFCASKREGPYNEQFFGPGTRLTVL.

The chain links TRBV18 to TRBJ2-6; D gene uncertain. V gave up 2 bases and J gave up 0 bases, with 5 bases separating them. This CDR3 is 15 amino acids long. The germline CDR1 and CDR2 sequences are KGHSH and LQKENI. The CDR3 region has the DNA TGTGCCAGCTCACCAGGCAACTCTGGGGCCAACGTCCTGACTTTC. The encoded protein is CASSPGNSGANVLTF.

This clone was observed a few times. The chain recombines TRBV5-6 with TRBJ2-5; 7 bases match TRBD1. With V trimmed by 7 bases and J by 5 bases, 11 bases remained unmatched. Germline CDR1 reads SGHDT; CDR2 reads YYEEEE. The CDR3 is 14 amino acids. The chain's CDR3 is CASSTTGNVETQYF. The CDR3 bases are TGTGCCAGCTCGACGACAGGGAACGTTGAGACCCAGTACTTC.

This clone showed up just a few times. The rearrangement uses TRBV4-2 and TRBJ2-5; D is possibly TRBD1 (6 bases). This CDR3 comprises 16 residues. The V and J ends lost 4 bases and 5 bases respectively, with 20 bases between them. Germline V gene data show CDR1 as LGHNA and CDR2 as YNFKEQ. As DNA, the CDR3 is TGTGCCAGCAGCCCAGCTGGGACAACAATGCAGGAGACCCAGTACTTC. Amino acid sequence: CASSPAGTTMQETQYF.

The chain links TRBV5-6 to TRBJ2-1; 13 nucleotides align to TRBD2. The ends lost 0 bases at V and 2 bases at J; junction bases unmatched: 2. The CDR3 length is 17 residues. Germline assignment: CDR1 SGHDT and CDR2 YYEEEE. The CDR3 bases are TGTGCCAGCAGCTTGGAAACTAGCGGGAGGGCCTACAATGAGCAGTTCTTC. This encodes CASSLETSGRAYNEQFF.

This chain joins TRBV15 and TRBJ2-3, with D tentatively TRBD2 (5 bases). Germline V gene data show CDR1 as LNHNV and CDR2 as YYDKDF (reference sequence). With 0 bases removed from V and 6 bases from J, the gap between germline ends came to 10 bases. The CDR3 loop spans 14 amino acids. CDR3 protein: CATSRERGLDTQYF. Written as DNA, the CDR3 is TGTGCCACCAGCAGAGAGCGAGGGTTGGATACGCAGTATTTT. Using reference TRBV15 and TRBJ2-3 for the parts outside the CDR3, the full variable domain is DAMVIQNPRYQVTQFGKPVTLSCSQTLNHNVMYWYQQKSSQAPKLLFHYYDKDFNNEADTPDNFQSRRPNTSFCFLDIRSPGLGDTAMYLCATSRERGLDTQYFGPGTRLTVL.

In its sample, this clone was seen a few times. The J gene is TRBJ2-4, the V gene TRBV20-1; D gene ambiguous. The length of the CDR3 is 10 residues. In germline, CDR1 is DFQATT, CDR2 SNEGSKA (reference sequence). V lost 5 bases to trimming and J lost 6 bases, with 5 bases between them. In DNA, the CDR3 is TGCAGTGCTGGCACAAACATTCAGTACTTC. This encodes CSAGTNIQYF.

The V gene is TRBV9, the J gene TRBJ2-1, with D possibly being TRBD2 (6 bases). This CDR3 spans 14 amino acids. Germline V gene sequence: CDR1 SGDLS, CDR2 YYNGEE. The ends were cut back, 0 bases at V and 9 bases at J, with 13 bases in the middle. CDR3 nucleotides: TGTGCCAGCAGCGTAGTTACTAGCTCGGGTGAGCAGTTCTTC. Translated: CASSVVTSSGEQFF.

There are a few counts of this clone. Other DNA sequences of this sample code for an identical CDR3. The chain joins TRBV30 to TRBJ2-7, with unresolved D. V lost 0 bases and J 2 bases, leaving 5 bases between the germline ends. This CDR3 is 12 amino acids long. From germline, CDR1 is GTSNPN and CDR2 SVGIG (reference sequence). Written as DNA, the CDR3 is TGTGCCTGGAGTGTACTGGCCTACGAGCAGTACTTC. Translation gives CAWSVLAYEQYF.

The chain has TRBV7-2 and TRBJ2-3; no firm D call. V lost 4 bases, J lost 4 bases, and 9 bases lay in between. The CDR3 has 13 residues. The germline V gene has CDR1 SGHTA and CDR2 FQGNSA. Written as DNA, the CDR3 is TGTGCCAGCAGCTCGGAGATCCCAGATACGCAGTATTTT. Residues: CASSSEIPDTQYF.

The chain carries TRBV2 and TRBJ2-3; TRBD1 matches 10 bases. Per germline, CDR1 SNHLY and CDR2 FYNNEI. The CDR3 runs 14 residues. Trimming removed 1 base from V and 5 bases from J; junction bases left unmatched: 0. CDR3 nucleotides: TGTGCCAGCAGTGAAGGGGACAGGGGAGATACGCAGTATTTT. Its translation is CASSEGDRGDTQYF.

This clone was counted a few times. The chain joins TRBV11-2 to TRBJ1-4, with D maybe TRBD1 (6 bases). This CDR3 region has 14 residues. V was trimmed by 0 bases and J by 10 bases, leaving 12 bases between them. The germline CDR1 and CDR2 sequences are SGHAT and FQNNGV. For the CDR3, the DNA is TGTGCCAGCAGCTTAGAGGACAGTATCGGAAAACTGTTTTTT. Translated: CASSLEDSIGKLFF.

The CDR3 here is CASSYRQANEKLFF. In DNA form, the CDR3 reads TGTGCCAGCAGCTACCGACAGGCTAATGAAAAACTGTTTTTT. The genes are TRBV7-2 and TRBJ1-4, with D maybe TRBD1 (6 bases). The CDR3 consists of 14 residues. V lost 4 bases and J 3 bases, leaving 9 bases between the germline ends. Germline CDR1 reads SGHTA; CDR2 reads FQGNSA.

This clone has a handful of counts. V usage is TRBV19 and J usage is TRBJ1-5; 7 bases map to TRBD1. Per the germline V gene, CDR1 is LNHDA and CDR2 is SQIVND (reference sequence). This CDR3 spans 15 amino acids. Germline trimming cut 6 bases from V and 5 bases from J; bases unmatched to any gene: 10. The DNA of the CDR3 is TGTGCCAGTAGAGCTGGGACAGCCGGGGATCAGCCCCAGCATTTT. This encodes CASRAGTAGDQPQHF.

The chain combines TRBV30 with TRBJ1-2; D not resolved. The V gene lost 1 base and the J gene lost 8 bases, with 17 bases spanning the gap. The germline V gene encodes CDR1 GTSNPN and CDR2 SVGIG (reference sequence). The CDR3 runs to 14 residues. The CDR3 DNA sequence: TGTGCCTGGAGTGCAAACAAGGGAGTGAAGGGCTACACCTTC. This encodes CAWSANKGVKGYTF.

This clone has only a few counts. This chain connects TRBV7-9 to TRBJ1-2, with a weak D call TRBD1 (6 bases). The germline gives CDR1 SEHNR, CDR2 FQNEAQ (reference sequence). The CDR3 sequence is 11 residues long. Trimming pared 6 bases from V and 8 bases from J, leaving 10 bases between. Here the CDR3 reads CASSTQGGYTF. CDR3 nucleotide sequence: TGTGCCAGCAGTACCCAGGGGGGCTACACCTTC. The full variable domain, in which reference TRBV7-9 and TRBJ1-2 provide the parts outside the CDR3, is DTGVSQNPRHKITKRGQNVTFRCDPISEHNRLYWYRQTLGQGPEFLTYFQNEAQLEKSRLLSDRFSAERPKGSFSTLEIQRTEQGDSAMYLCASSTQGGYTFGSGTRLTVV.

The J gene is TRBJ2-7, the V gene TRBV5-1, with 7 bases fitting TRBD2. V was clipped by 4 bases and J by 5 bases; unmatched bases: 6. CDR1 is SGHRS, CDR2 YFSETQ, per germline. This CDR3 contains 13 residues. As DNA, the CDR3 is TGCGCCAGCAGCGGGGAGGGGTACAACGAGCAGTACTTC. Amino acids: CASSGEGYNEQYF.